Below are 16 T cell receptor beta chains sequenced from a single sample in a study of blood T cell repertoires in COVID-19. Data came from immunoSEQ multiplex PCR; TCRdb stores just in-frame clones and leaves some out. The sample gives 120,000 to 150,000 clones, about four fifths of which show up once; 8.9% is in the top ten. What was sequenced was peripheral blood. The receptors originated from a man aged 30-40 years with COVID-19, enrolled during active disease.

The rearrangement uses TRBV11-2 and TRBJ1-2; perhaps TRBD1 as D (5 bases). V was trimmed by 4 bases and J by 3 bases, leaving 15 bases between them. The CDR3 sequence is 15 residues long. The V gene's germline CDR1 is SGHAT and CDR2 FQNNGV. CDR3 nucleotide sequence: TGTGCCAGCAGCTCGGTCCGCAGGGATGACTATGGCTACACCTTC. It yields the protein CASSSVRRDDYGYTF.

This clone appeared a few times. The chain couples TRBV5-4 to TRBJ2-7; 10 bases match TRBD2. The CDR3 runs to 15 residues. The trim removed 4 bases at V and 5 bases at J, leaving 9 bases unmatched. Germline V lookup: CDR1 SGHNT, CDR2 YYREEE (reference sequence). In DNA, the CDR3 is TGTGCCAGCAGCGATTACTCCGGGACTAGCGACGAGCAGTACTTC. The encoded protein is CASSDYSGTSDEQYF.

The gene calls are TRBV10-3 and TRBJ2-7; 8 bases fit TRBD1. Unmatched junction bases numbered 7, after V lost 4 bases and J lost 2 bases. Germline CDR1 is ENHRY and CDR2 is SYGVKD. The CDR3 totals 15 residues. The chain's CDR3 is CAISGDRRGPYEQYF. The CDR3 region has the DNA TGTGCCATCAGTGGGGACAGGAGGGGCCCCTACGAGCAGTACTTC.

The gene calls are TRBV18 and TRBJ2-7; D possibly corresponds to TRBD2 (6 bases). V lost 2 bases, J lost 5 bases, and 22 bases lay in between. Germline CDR1 is KGHSH and CDR2 is LQKENI. The CDR3 loop spans 17 amino acids. The chain's CDR3 is CASSPFRWDSGRNEQYF. The CDR3, as DNA: TGTGCCAGCTCACCATTCCGCTGGGACTCTGGGCGGAACGAGCAGTACTTC.

The chain recombines TRBV10-1 with TRBJ1-6; 10 bases line up with TRBD1. The germline V gene encodes CDR1 WNHNN and CDR2 SYGVQD (reference sequence). Germline trimming cut 5 bases from V and 4 bases from J; bases unmatched to any gene: 5. The CDR3 runs to 16 residues. Here the CDR3 DNA reads TGCGCCAGCAGTCCGGGACAGGGGCCATATAATTCACCCCTCCACTTT. Its protein is CASSPGQGPYNSPLHF.

The chain links TRBV6-5 to TRBJ1-1; D is uncertain. Germline V gives CDR1 MNHEY, CDR2 SVGAGI. The germline V and J ends were trimmed by 0 bases and 0 bases, with 8 bases remaining between them. The CDR3 is 15 amino acids. For the CDR3, the DNA is TGTGCCAGCAGTTACTCTAGTTTGGTGAACACTGAAGCTTTCTTT. Its translation is CASSYSSLVNTEAFF.

The rearrangement uses TRBV19 and TRBJ1-4; tentative D call: TRBD1 (5 bases). Trimming shortened V by 6 bases and J by 0 bases, and 11 bases separated the two germline ends. The CDR3 runs 15 residues. Per the germline V gene, CDR1 is LNHDA and CDR2 is SQIVND (reference sequence). The CDR3 spells CASSKTDATNEKLFF. CDR3 DNA sequence: TGTGCCAGTAGCAAGACAGACGCAACTAATGAAAAACTGTTTTTT.

The chain carries TRBV10-3 and TRBJ1-4; 8 bases agree with TRBD1. V was clipped by 10 bases and J by 4 bases; unmatched bases: 5. The CDR3 is made up of 13 amino acids. Germline lookup yields CDR1 ENHRY and CDR2 SYGVKD. The DNA for the CDR3 is TGTGCCACCTTGGACAGGGTTAATGAAAAACTGTTTTTT. This gives the protein CATLDRVNEKLFF.

The V call is TRBV14, the J call TRBJ2-7; 9 bases map to TRBD1. Germline values: CDR1 SGHDN, CDR2 FVKESK. The CDR3 contains 15 residues. The trim removed 3 bases at V and 2 bases at J, leaving 5 bases unmatched. The CDR3 reads CASSHADRGAYEQYF. CDR3 in DNA: TGTGCCAGCAGCCATGCGGACAGGGGTGCCTACGAGCAGTACTTC.

This clone came up once. The J gene is TRBJ2-1, the V gene TRBV7-6; 10 nucleotides agree with TRBD2. The germline gives CDR1 SGHVS, CDR2 FNYEAQ. The trim removed 2 bases at V and 8 bases at J, leaving 9 bases unmatched. This CDR3 has 16 amino acids. The CDR3 loop is CASSLWGGLATDEQFF. Written as DNA, the CDR3 is TGTGCCAGCAGCTTATGGGGGGGACTAGCGACCGATGAGCAGTTCTTC.

The chain carries TRBV2 and TRBJ1-6; unclear D gene. Germline V gene lookup returns CDR1 SNHLY and CDR2 FYNNEI. Trimming removed 7 bases at V and 8 bases at J, with 12 bases between. This CDR3 contains 13 residues. The CDR3 sequence is CASIPHSDSPLHF. The DNA for the CDR3 is TGTGCCAGCATTCCGCATAGCGATTCACCCCTCCACTTT.

CDR3 in DNA: TGTGCCAGCAGTTTGCCCCAGATCTCTGGAAACACCATATATTTT. Its protein product is CASSLPQISGNTIYF. J is TRBJ1-3 and V is TRBV28; unclear D gene. Germline CDR1 MDHEN, CDR2 SYDVKM. V shed 3 bases and J shed 0 bases, with 9 bases lying between them. This CDR3 has 15 amino acids.

The CDR3 region is CASRMTGAGQPQHF. The CDR3 nucleotides read TGTGCCAGCCGCATGACAGGGGCAGGACAGCCCCAGCATTTT. The chain combines TRBV27 with TRBJ1-5; 8 bases map to TRBD1. V gave up 8 bases and J gave up 7 bases; unmatched junction bases: 10. This CDR3 has 14 amino acids. Looked up from germline, CDR1 is MNHEY and CDR2 is SMNVEV (reference sequence).

J is TRBJ2-3 and V is TRBV5-1; D is unclear. Trimming left V 5 bases short and J 6 bases short, with 16 bases between. This CDR3 spans 14 amino acids. Germline loops: CDR1 SGHRS, CDR2 YFSETQ. CDR3 loop: CASRGLVGLDTQYF. The CDR3 DNA is TGCGCCAGCAGAGGTCTAGTAGGTTTGGATACGCAGTATTTT.

The chain carries TRBV19 and TRBJ2-7, with 7 bases lining up with TRBD2. This CDR3 comprises 16 residues. With V trimmed by 3 bases and J by 4 bases, 12 bases remained unmatched. From germline, CDR1 is LNHDA and CDR2 SQIVND (reference sequence). The CDR3 DNA follows: TGTGCCAGTAGTATCAGTAAGGCTAGCGGCTTATACGAGCAGTACTTC. This sequence encodes CASSISKASGLYEQYF.

This chain uses TRBV6-5 with TRBJ2-5; TRBD2 might be the D (5 bases). V lost 6 bases to trimming and J lost 5 bases, with 16 bases between them. Per the germline V gene, CDR1 is MNHEY and CDR2 is SVGAGI. This CDR3 region has 14 residues. CDR3 DNA: TGTGCCAGCAGCGGCGGGCAGCGAGCCGAGACCCAGTACTTC. This gives the protein CASSGGQRAETQYF.